This T cell receptor (beta chain) stems from a study of T cell changes during pregnancy in multiple sclerosis. TCRdb keeps only in-frame clones here, not all; method: immunoSEQ multiplex PCR. Among approximately 50,000 clones listed, 90% to 95% were seen once. The TCR originated in a female donor with multiple sclerosis, enrolled in a pregnancy study. The source was CD4+ T cells from peripheral blood mononuclear cells, collected after pregnancy.

The CDR3 DNA follows: TGTGCCAGCAGCTTCGGGCTAGCGGTGAACACCGGGGAGCTGTTTTTT. It yields the protein CASSFGLAVNTGELFF. The V and J genes are TRBV5-8 and TRBJ2-2, with 7 bases matching TRBD2. The V segment lost 2 bases and the J segment 1 base; nucleotides outside the gene matches: 5. Looked up from germline, CDR1 is SGHTS and CDR2 is YDEGEE. The CDR3 consists of 16 residues.